There are a few counts of the clone carrying this TCR beta chain. V was trimmed by 3 bases and J by 7 bases, leaving 9 bases between them. This CDR3 region has 11 residues. Germline V gene data show CDR1 as SQVTM and CDR2 as ANQGSEA. Loaded into unsorted PBMC replicate PCRs was 250 to 350 ng DNA, some 30,000 T cell genomes. The protocol was immunoSEQ multiplex PCR, while the TCRdb copy is restricted to in-frame clones and leaves out a portion. This sample yields approximately 440,000 clones, of which approximately 71% are seen a single time; approximately 12% belongs to the top ten. The source of the sample is a study of shared clonotypes between healthy human individuals.

The chain couples TRBV29-1 to TRBJ1-1; D may be TRBD1 (5 bases). The TCR comes from a woman aged 40 to 49 in good health. Some clones in this sample may be carry-over from other donors' samples. Sequencing input: PBMCs. The CDR3, as DNA: TGCAGCGTTGATTCAGGGCTTGAAGCTTTCTTT. Its translation: CSVDSGLEAFF.